Following are 4 T cell receptor beta chains from one sample sequenced in a study of lung T cells in sarcoidosis with Löfgren's syndrome (dated 2017 in TCRdb). TCRdb records Illumina MiSeq as the sequencer. Through fastp at Q25 and MiXCR, TCRdb rebuilt clones from the public reads, retaining in-frame beta chains. Every entry covers one CDR3 protein and lists the most common genes and DNA from its rows. The sample table lists about 4,000 distinct CDR3 sequences, 20% to 25% of them with a count of one. About 8.7% of the sample is in the top ten clones. The sequencing sample was made of CD4+ T cells from bronchoalveolar lavage. These receptors came from a human donor with sarcoidosis (Löfgren's syndrome or another form), or a control subject (not recorded which).

In its sample, this clonotype was seen many times. The chain employs TRBV29-1 and TRBJ1-4; a possible D gene is TRBD1 (5 bases). The germline V and J ends were trimmed by 4 bases and 7 bases, with 7 bases remaining between them. Germline V gene sequence: CDR1 SQVTM, CDR2 ANQGSEA. The CDR3 length is 11 residues. CDR3 protein: CSVARGEKLFF. In nucleotides, the CDR3 is TGCAGCGTTGCAAGGGGTGAAAAACTGTTTTTT.

This clonotype was found a few times. The rearrangement joins TRBV7-3 to TRBJ2-1; 9 bases are shared with TRBD1. V shed 5 bases and J 2 bases; nucleotides not matched to a gene: 7. CDR1 and CDR2 (germline): SGHTA, FQGTGA. There are 16 residues in the CDR3. In DNA, the CDR3 is TGTGCCAGCAGCCCGGGGACAGGGACCACCTACAATGAGCAGTTCTTC. Translating gives CASSPGTGTTYNEQFF.

Relative to its sample, this clonotype is large (0.1 to 1%). V usage is TRBV20-1 and J usage is TRBJ2-6; no firm D call. This CDR3 contains 17 residues. V dropped 0 bases and J dropped 0 bases, with 12 bases sitting between them. Germline V CDR1 and CDR2: DFQATT, SNEGSKA (reference sequence). CDR3 DNA sequence: TGCAGTGCTAGAGATTCCGCCCAGAACTCTGGGGCCAACGTCCTGACTTTC. This sequence encodes CSARDSAQNSGANVLTF.

This clonotype was seen repeatedly, ten times or more. CDR3: CASSVSTGQNQPQHF. In DNA, the CDR3 is TGTGCCAGCAGTGTGTCGACAGGGCAAAATCAGCCCCAGCATTTT. The chain uses TRBV2 and TRBJ1-5; 7 nucleotides agree with TRBD1. J gave up 4 bases and V 4 bases, and 7 bases lay outside the gene matches. Germline V lookup: CDR1 SNHLY, CDR2 FYNNEI. CDR3 length equals 15 residues.